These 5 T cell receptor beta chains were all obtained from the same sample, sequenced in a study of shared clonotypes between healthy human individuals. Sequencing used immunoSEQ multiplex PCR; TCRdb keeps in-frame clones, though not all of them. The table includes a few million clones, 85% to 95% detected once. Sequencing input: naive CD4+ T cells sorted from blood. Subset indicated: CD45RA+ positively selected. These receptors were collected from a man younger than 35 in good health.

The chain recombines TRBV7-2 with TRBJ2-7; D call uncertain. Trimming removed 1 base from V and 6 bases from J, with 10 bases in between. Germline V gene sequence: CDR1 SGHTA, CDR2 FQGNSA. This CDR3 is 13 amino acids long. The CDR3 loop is CASSLGPGSEQYF. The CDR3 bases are TGTGCCAGCAGCTTAGGGCCGGGCTCCGAGCAGTACTTC.

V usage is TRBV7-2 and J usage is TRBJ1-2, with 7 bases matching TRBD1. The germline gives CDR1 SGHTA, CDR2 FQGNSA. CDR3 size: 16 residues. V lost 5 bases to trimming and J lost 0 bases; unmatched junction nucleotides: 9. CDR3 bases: TGTGCCAGCAGCATCGTTACAGGGGTGGCTAACTATGGCTACACCTTC. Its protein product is CASSIVTGVANYGYTF.

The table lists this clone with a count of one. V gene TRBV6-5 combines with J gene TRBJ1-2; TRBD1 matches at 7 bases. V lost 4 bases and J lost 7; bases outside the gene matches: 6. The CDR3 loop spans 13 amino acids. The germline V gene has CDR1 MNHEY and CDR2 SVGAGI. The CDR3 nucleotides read TGTGCCAGCAGTTCCTACACAGGGGTTGGCTACACCTTC. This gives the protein CASSSYTGVGYTF.

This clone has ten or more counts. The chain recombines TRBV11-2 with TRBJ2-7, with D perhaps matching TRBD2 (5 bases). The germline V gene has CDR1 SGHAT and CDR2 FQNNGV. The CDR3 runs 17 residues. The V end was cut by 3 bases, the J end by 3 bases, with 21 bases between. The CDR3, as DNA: TGTGCCAGCAGCTTCCCGGGCCACGGGGAAGATCTCTACGAGCAGTACTTC. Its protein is CASSFPGHGEDLYEQYF.

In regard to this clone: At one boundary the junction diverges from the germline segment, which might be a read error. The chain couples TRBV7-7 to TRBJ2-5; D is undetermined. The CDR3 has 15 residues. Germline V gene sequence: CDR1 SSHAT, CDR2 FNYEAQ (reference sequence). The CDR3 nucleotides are TGTGCTAGCAGCCGGACGACCAGTTTACAAGAGACCCAGTACTTC. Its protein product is CASSRTTSLQETQYF.